This TCR beta chain was recovered during a study of blood T cells in healthy people across ages. The ends were cut back, 0 bases at V and 4 bases at J, with 19 bases in the middle. CDR3 length: 17 amino acids. Germline loops: CDR1 SGDLS, CDR2 YYNGEE. A sample-barcoded 5' primer and a J-beta primer mix were used in a second PCR of about 7 to 12 cycles. Every cDNA molecule bore a tag from a template-switch adaptor containing 12 random nucleotides. TCRdb recomputed calls from the 5' RACE reads with MiXCR, one row per CDR3 protein. Of about 930,000 distinct CDR3 sequences in the sample, about 28% were seen once. The same sample was also used in a study of T cells of mothers and their children. That work contributes: Thymic selection molds TCR recombination products alike in related and unrelated pairs.

Sample: blood. The receptor's source is a woman in her forties in good health. V gene TRBV9 combines with J gene TRBJ1-1; D call uncertain. The DNA for the CDR3 is TGTGCCAGCAGCGTAGATGGCTCGAGGCTCAAGGGCACTGAAGCTTTCTTT. It codes for CASSVDGSRLKGTEAFF.